Listed below are T cell receptor beta chains from one sample, sequenced in a study of control samples from healthy donors and cancer patients. The table came from immunoSEQ multiplex PCR; TCRdb's copy has only in-frame clones and leaves some out. There are about 170,000 clones in the sample; around 91% occur only once, and over 1.2% lies in the top ten. Specimen: blood. The source is a woman between 25 and 40 years old in good health. Each CDR3 is given with its conserved first and last residue. D genes are given only for firm matches. Clone sizes are given selectively: once, few, many, or a class where the clone is expanded.

D gene	V gene	J gene	clone size	CDR3 protein	CDR3 DNA
.	TRBV18	TRBJ2-3	.	CASSPPTGTTTDTQYF	TGTGCCAGCTCACCCCCGACTGGAACAACCACAGATACGCAGTATTTT
.	TRBV6-5	TRBJ1-1	.	CASTRAGSRTEAFF	TGTGCCAGCACACGGGCAGGGTCAAGGACTGAAGCTTTCTTT
TRBD2	TRBV12-3/TRBV12-4	TRBJ2-1	.	CASSGLAGHEQFF	TGTGCCAGCAGTGGGCTAGCGGGACATGAGCAGTTCTTC
.	TRBV3-1/TRBV3-2	TRBJ2-7	.	CASSQGVEQYF	TGTGCCAGCAGCCAAGGGGTCGAGCAGTACTTC
TRBD2	TRBV6-4	TRBJ2-3	.	CASSDDGGAPDTQYF	TGTGCCAGCAGTGACGACGGGGGGGCCCCAGATACGCAGTATTTT
.	TRBV21-1	TRBJ1-5	once	CASSKAGPGNNQPQHF	TGTGCCAGCAGCAAAGCGGGTCCGGGAAACAATCAGCCCCAGCATTTT
.	TRBV4-1	TRBJ2-1	.	CASSLDPQGREQFF	TGCGCCAGCAGCCTAGACCCCCAGGGAAGAGAGCAGTTCTTC
TRBD1	TRBV11-3	TRBJ1-4	.	CASSGTGREKLFF	TGTGCCAGCAGCGGGACAGGGCGGGAAAAACTGTTTTTT
TRBD2	TRBV29-1	TRBJ2-7	.	CSVEDSGGAYEQYF	TGCAGCGTTGAAGATTCGGGAGGGGCCTACGAGCAGTACTTC
.	TRBV6-2/TRBV6-3	TRBJ1-5	.	CASSYEALSNQPQHF	TGTGCCAGCAGTTACGAGGCCCTTAGCAATCAGCCCCAGCATTTT
TRBD1	TRBV7-9	TRBJ1-1	.	CASSPRGGDTEAFF	TGTGCCAGCAGCCCCAGGGGGGGTGACACTGAAGCTTTCTTT
TRBD1	TRBV30	TRBJ1-3	.	CAWAGTGVGNTIYF	TGTGCCTGGGCCGGGACAGGGGTCGGAAACACCATATATTTT
.	TRBV7-9	TRBJ1-1	.	CASSFEAAEAFF	TGTGCCAGCAGCTTCGAAGCGGCTGAAGCTTTCTTT
TRBD1	TRBV7-8	TRBJ1-5	.	CASSNRDRGQPQHF	TGTGCCAGCAGCAACCGGGACAGGGGTCAGCCCCAGCATTTT
TRBD2	TRBV6-4	TRBJ2-1	.	CASSDRGTSGFNEQFF	TGTGCCAGCAGTGATAGGGGGACTAGCGGTTTCAATGAGCAGTTCTTC
.	TRBV6-1	TRBJ1-2	.	CASSERQGYGYTF	TGTGCCAGCAGTGAAAGGCAGGGCTATGGCTACACCTTC
.	TRBV6-2/TRBV6-3	TRBJ2-1	few	CASSDPGTKTYNEQFF	TGTGCCAGCAGTGACCCCGGGACAAAAACTTACAATGAGCAGTTCTTC
TRBD2	TRBV7-3	TRBJ2-1	.	CASSGGAYNEQFF	TGTGCCAGTAGCGGGGGGGCCTACAATGAGCAGTTCTTC
TRBD1	TRBV3-1/TRBV3-2	TRBJ1-1	.	CASSQGWTGDTEAFF	TGTGCCAGCAGCCAAGGCTGGACAGGGGACACTGAAGCTTTCTTT
TRBD2	TRBV9	TRBJ2-7	.	CASSEGLADSYEQYF	TGTGCCAGCAGCGAGGGACTAGCGGACTCCTACGAGCAGTACTTC
.	TRBV9	TRBJ1-1	.	CASSVGGRDTEAFF	TGTGCCAGCAGCGTAGGGGGGCGGGACACTGAAGCTTTCTTT